Listed here are 11 T cell receptor beta chains from one sample, sequenced in a study of CD8+ T cells in alopecia areata. RNA extraction and reverse transcription yielded cDNA as sequencing template. Sequencing was performed with immunoSEQ multiplex PCR; in TCRdb, only in-frame clones are kept and a portion is missing. The top ten hold more than 0.85% of the sample, which has about 250,000 clones, 60% seen once. Described treatment: oral pan-JAK inhibitor, 5-10 mg twice daily. The sample here was CD4+ T cells sorted from blood, taken at week 52, from a patient treated with tofacitinib. The receptor set was obtained from a human donor with alopecia areata.

The chain has TRBV19 and TRBJ1-6; a weak D match, TRBD1 (5 bases). The V and J ends lost 3 bases and 14 bases respectively, with 14 bases between them. The CDR3 length is 13 residues. The V gene's germline CDR1 is LNHDA and CDR2 SQIVND (reference sequence). CDR3 protein: CASSMQGAKSLHF. The CDR3 DNA sequence: TGTGCCAGTAGTATGCAGGGTGCTAAATCCCTCCACTTT.

J is TRBJ1-2 and V is TRBV23-1, with 10 nucleotides matching TRBD1. TRBV23-1 is recorded as an ORF, its role being uncertain. The CDR3 loop spans 17 amino acids. V trimming: 7 bases; J trimming: 6 bases; junction bases outside the gene matches: 17. The CDR3 coding sequence is TGCGCCAGCATGCGGGGCTATTCGACAGGGGGCAGAGATGGCTACACCTTC. Its protein is CASMRGYSTGGRDGYTF.

As for this clone: The germline gene is not matched at one end of the junction; a read error may be the cause. The rearrangement links TRBV7-7 to TRBJ2-5; D ambiguous. Germline V gene lookup returns CDR1 SSHAT and CDR2 FNYEAQ (reference sequence). This CDR3 region has 13 residues. The CDR3 DNA sequence: TGTGCTAGCAGCTTAGTTCACCAAGAGACCCAGTACTTC. Its protein is CASSLVHQETQYF.

The J gene is TRBJ2-2, the V gene TRBV30; D remains unclear. V was clipped by 4 bases and J by 5 bases, with 8 bases between them. Germline V gene lookup returns CDR1 GTSNPN and CDR2 SVGIG (reference sequence). The CDR3 spans 12 residues. The CDR3 coding sequence is TGTGCCTGGAAACCGTTGACCGGGGAGCTGTTTTTT. It yields the protein CAWKPLTGELFF.

DNA of the CDR3: TGTGCCAGTAGTCCCCGGCGCCACACTGAAGCTTTCTTT. Translating it yields CASSPRRHTEAFF. V gene TRBV19 combines with J gene TRBJ1-1, with D unclear. Germline V gene lookup returns CDR1 LNHDA and CDR2 SQIVND (reference sequence). V was pared by 5 bases and J by 3 bases, with 10 bases between. The CDR3 contains 13 residues.

The chain recombines TRBV4-1 with TRBJ1-2, with no clear D. Looked up from germline, CDR1 is MGHRA and CDR2 is YSYEKL. CDR3 length equals 13 residues. V was trimmed by 4 bases and J by 2 bases, leaving 8 bases between them. The DNA for the CDR3 is TGCGCCAGCAGCCTCCCGGGAAACTATGGCTACACCTTC. Residues: CASSLPGNYGYTF.

The table lists this clone with a few counts. At one of its ends the junction is not consistent with the germline gene, which may arise from a read error. V gene TRBV23-1 combines with J gene TRBJ1-2; 8 positions agree with TRBD1. TRBV23-1 has ORF status, its function being uncertain. The CDR3 loop spans 14 amino acids. The CDR3 protein is CASSQLDRDYGYTF. The CDR3 bases are TGCGCCAGCAGCCAATTGGACAGGGACTATGGCTACACCTTC.

The rearrangement joins TRBV30 to TRBJ1-1; D is uncertain. Germline assignment: CDR1 GTSNPN and CDR2 SVGIG (reference sequence). V lost 0 bases to trimming and J lost 8 bases, with 13 bases between them. The CDR3 has 13 amino acids. Here the CDR3 reads CAWSVSGYKEAFF. CDR3 in DNA: TGTGCCTGGAGTGTATCGGGGTACAAGGAAGCTTTCTTT.

CDR3: CASNGQPNSPLHF. In DNA form, the CDR3 reads TGTGCCAGTAACGGACAGCCAAATTCACCCCTCCACTTT. The chain couples TRBV19 to TRBJ1-6, with D possibly matching TRBD1 (6 bases). Germline values: CDR1 LNHDA, CDR2 SQIVND (reference sequence). The CDR3 consists of 13 residues. With 7 bases removed from V and 7 bases from J, the gap between germline ends came to 11 bases.

On this clone itself: Other nucleotide sequences from this sample produce the same CDR3. The CDR3 protein is CAWGDSNQPQHF. As DNA, the CDR3 is TGTGCCTGGGGGGATAGCAATCAGCCCCAGCATTTT. The chain joins TRBV30 to TRBJ1-5; D is undetermined. The V end was cut by 5 bases, the J end by 0 bases, with 5 bases between. CDR1 and CDR2 (germline): GTSNPN, SVGIG (reference sequence). There are 12 residues in the CDR3.

The chain has TRBV9 and TRBJ2-3; 8 bases match TRBD1. This CDR3 contains 15 residues. J was trimmed by 1 base and V by 0 bases; bases with no gene match: 1. Germline values: CDR1 SGDLS, CDR2 YYNGEE. The DNA for the CDR3 is TGTGCCAGCAGCGTAGCGACAGGGGGCACAGATACGCAGTATTTT. Translating gives CASSVATGGTDTQYF.